This is a list of T cell receptor beta chains from one sample in a study of CD8 T cells in ankylosing spondylitis. TCRdb analysed the 5' RACE reads with MiXCR anew, one entry per CDR3 protein. The data contain about 510,000 distinct CDR3 sequences, about 5.4% of them singletons. The sequenced material came from blood, either unsorted or a sorted T cell fraction (not recorded which). The receptors come from a male donor with ankylosing spondylitis. CDR3s include the opening cysteine and the closing phenylalanine or tryptophan. The D gene is left open where the match is weak. Clone size is not always given. Where it is, it says once, few, many or a class for expanded clones.

d_gene | j_gene | abundance | v_gene | CDR3aa | CDR3nt
NA | TRBJ2-7 | many | TRBV20-1 | CSARDRGRGHSYEQYF | TGCAGTGCTAGAGATAGGGGGCGGGGGCACTCCTACGAGCAGTACTTC
NA | TRBJ2-7 | few | TRBV20-1 | CSARDLMGYEQYF | TGCAGTGCTAGAGACCTTATGGGTTACGAGCAGTACTTC
NA | TRBJ1-6 | many | TRBV5-1 | CASSFGQGPYTLHF | TGCGCCAGCAGCTTTGGGCAGGGACCTTATACCCTCCACTTT
TRBD2 | TRBJ2-1 | many | TRBV12-3/TRBV12-4 | CASSFLAGGNEQFF | TGTGCCAGCAGTTTCCTAGCGGGAGGAAATGAGCAGTTCTTC
TRBD2 | TRBJ2-1 | NA | TRBV4-2 | CASSQGIWTSGSGGAYNEQFF | TGTGCCAGCAGCCAAGGAATTTGGACTAGCGGGAGTGGCGGGGCCTACAATGAGCAGTTCTTC
TRBD1 | TRBJ1-2 | many | TRBV10-3 | CAISVGQGRNGYTF | TGTGCCATCAGTGTGGGACAGGGGCGGAATGGCTACACCTTC
TRBD1 | TRBJ1-1 | many | TRBV4-3 | CASSQDPGTDPILGTEAFF | TGCGCCAGCAGCCAAGATCCCGGGACAGACCCTATCCTGGGCACTGAAGCTTTCTTT
NA | TRBJ2-1 | many | TRBV18 | CASSPPGGGEQFF | TGTGCCAGCTCACCACCGGGGGGTGGAGAGCAGTTCTTC
NA | TRBJ2-5 | NA | TRBV20-1 | CSARGGGSHRTQYF | TGCAGTGCTAGGGGGGGCGGGTCCCACCGGACCCAGTACTTC
NA | TRBJ1-1 | many | TRBV7-2 | CASSWGGARDTEAFF | TGTGCCAGCAGCTGGGGGGGGGCGCGGGACACTGAAGCTTTCTTT
TRBD2 | TRBJ2-5 | NA | TRBV15 | CATSRDVLADPPETQYF | TGTGCCACCAGCAGAGATGTCCTAGCGGATCCCCCCGAGACCCAGTACTTC
NA | TRBJ2-4 | many | TRBV7-6 | CASSQSTENIQYF | TGTGCCAGCAGCCAGTCTACGGAAAACATTCAGTACTTC
NA | TRBJ2-5 | many | TRBV20-1 | CSARTRSPETQYF | TGCAGTGCTCGCACTAGGTCCCCAGAGACCCAGTACTTC
NA | TRBJ2-1 | NA | TRBV15 | CATGQQGGESNEQFF | TGTGCCACCGGCCAACAGGGCGGTGAATCGAATGAGCAGTTCTTC
TRBD2 | TRBJ2-2 | many | TRBV20-1 | CSAREPGGETGELFF | TGCAGTGCTAGAGAACCCGGGGGGGAAACCGGGGAGCTGTTTTTT
NA | TRBJ2-7 | NA | TRBV10-1 | CASSKRRSSYEQYF | TGCGCCAGCTCCAAGCGACGGAGCTCCTACGAGCAGTACTTC
TRBD2 | TRBJ2-1 | NA | TRBV20-1 | CSASTWSGGRDNEQFF | TGCAGTGCTAGCACGTGGAGCGGGGGGCGGGACAATGAGCAGTTCTTC
TRBD1 | TRBJ1-1 | many | TRBV6-1 | CASRTGVGRTEAFF | TGTGCCAGCAGAACAGGGGTTGGGCGCACTGAAGCTTTCTTT
TRBD1 | TRBJ2-2 | many | TRBV7-9 | CASSRTGGGRGTGELFF | TGTGCCAGCAGCCGTACAGGGGGCGGGAGAGGCACCGGGGAGCTGTTTTTT
TRBD2 | TRBJ2-1 | NA | TRBV5-6 | CASKGTSRGPSSSYNEQFF | TGTGCCAGCAAGGGGACTAGCCGAGGTCCCTCAAGCTCCTACAATGAGCAGTTCTTC
NA | TRBJ2-7 | many | TRBV4-3 | CANITRAPLRTYEQYF | TGCGCCAACATAACCCGGGCTCCCCTGAGGACCTACGAGCAGTACTTC
TRBD1 | TRBJ1-1 | many | TRBV4-3 | CASSQAQGVGTEAFF | TGCGCCAGCAGCCAAGCACAGGGGGTAGGGACTGAAGCTTTCTTT
TRBD1 | TRBJ2-7 | many | TRBV5-1 | CASSHGQGNEQYF | TGCGCCAGCAGCCATGGACAGGGAAACGAGCAGTACTTC
NA | TRBJ1-4 | many | TRBV5-5 | CASSLGLVDGEKLFF | TGTGCCAGCAGCTTGGGTCTTGTTGATGGTGAAAAACTGTTTTTT
NA | TRBJ1-3 | many | TRBV12-3/TRBV12-4 | CASSLSRGPSGNTIYF | TGTGCCAGCAGTTTATCTCGGGGTCCCTCTGGAAACACCATATATTTT
NA | TRBJ2-3 | many | TRBV29-1 | CSVGGSSDTQYF | TGCAGCGTTGGGGGTAGTTCAGATACGCAGTATTTT
TRBD2 | TRBJ2-7 | many | TRBV20-1 | CSASGLAGVEQYF | TGCAGTGCCTCCGGACTAGCGGGGGTCGAGCAGTACTTC
TRBD1 | TRBJ2-1 | many | TRBV7-9 | CASSFGQGEADEQFF | TGTGCCAGCAGCTTCGGACAGGGGGAAGCGGATGAGCAGTTCTTC
TRBD1 | TRBJ2-7 | NA | TRBV7-3 | CASSPSQFWGQGKVEQYF | TGTGCCAGCAGCCCCTCCCAATTTTGGGGACAGGGGAAGGTCGAGCAGTACTTC
TRBD1 | TRBJ2-5 | few | TRBV18 | CASSPGTGRGETQYF | TGTGCCAGCTCACCAGGGACAGGGAGAGGTGAGACCCAGTACTTC
NA | TRBJ2-1 | many | TRBV4-2 | CASSPWAKLHNEQFF | TGTGCCAGCAGCCCGTGGGCCAAGTTACACAATGAGCAGTTCTTC
NA | TRBJ2-7 | NA | TRBV20-1 | CSPRFIREQYF | TGCAGTCCACGTTTTATACGCGAGCAGTACTTC
NA | TRBJ1-5 | many | TRBV20-1 | CSARQPDTNQPQHF | TGCAGTGCTAGACAACCGGACACCAATCAGCCCCAGCATTTT
NA | TRBJ1-4 | many | TRBV15 | CATSSRTVGNEKLFF | TGTGCCACCAGCAGTCGGACAGTCGGTAATGAAAAACTGTTTTTT
TRBD2 | TRBJ2-3 | many | TRBV25-1 | CASSKRGLTDTQYF | TGTGCCAGCAGTAAGCGGGGTCTAACAGATACGCAGTATTTT